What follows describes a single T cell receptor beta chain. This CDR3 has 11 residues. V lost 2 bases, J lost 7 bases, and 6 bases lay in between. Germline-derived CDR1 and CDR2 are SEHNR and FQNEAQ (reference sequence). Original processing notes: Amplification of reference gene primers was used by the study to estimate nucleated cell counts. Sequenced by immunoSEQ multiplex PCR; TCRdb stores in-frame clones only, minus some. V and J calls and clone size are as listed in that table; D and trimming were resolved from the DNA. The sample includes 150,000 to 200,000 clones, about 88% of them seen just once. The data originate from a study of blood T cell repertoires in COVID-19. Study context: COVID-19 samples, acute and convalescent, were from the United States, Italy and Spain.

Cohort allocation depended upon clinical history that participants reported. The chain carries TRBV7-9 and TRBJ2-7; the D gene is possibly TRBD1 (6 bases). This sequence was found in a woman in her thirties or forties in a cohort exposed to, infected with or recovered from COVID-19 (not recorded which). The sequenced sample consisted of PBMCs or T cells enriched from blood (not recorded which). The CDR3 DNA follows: TGTGCCAGCAGCTTAAGGGGGGAGCAGTACTTC. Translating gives CASSLRGEQYF. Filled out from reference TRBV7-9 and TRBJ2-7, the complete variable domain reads DTGVSQNPRHKITKRGQNVTFRCDPISEHNRLYWYRQTLGQGPEFLTYFQNEAQLEKSRLLSDRFSAERPKGSFSTLEIQRTEQGDSAMYLCASSLRGEQYFGPGTRLTVT.